This T cell receptor beta chain was documented in a study of vaccination effects on CD4 cells after COVID-19. Study details: Vaccine administered to participants consisted of two doses of either BNT162b2 or mRNA-1273.

A remark on this clone: Its specificity is not known.

Before sequencing, viral peptide pools were used by the ViraFEST assay to expand antigen-specific CD4+ T cells. Following 10 days of culture, CD4+ T cells were isolated. Prior SARS-CoV-2 infection was absent in the vaccine recipients, as shown by negative nucleocapsid antibodies. Culturing of 1.5 million to 2.5 million PBMC per well took place with about 9.4 IU/ml IL-2 and around 10 ug/ml peptides. Half of the medium was exchanged for IL-2 medium on both days 3 and 7. Data came from immunoSEQ multiplex PCR; TCRdb stores just in-frame clones and leaves some out. This table holds about 34,000 clones, approximately 73% found once. Study conclusions and caveats: Vaccine- and infection-induced clones showed marked clonal contraction late following vaccination.

This sample comprised CD4+ T cells from PBMCs cultured with HCoV-OC43 spike peptides, obtained before COVID-19 vaccination. Subset specified: HCoV-OC43 spike overlapping peptide pool stimulation. The TCR was taken from a human donor who received a COVID-19 vaccine.

The CDR3 spells CASRLAGRSGELFF. CDR3 nucleotide sequence: TGCGCCAGCAGATTAGCGGGGCGTTCCGGGGAGCTGTTTTTT. The chain links TRBV5-1 to TRBJ2-2; 8 nucleotides line up with TRBD2. Germline CDR1 is SGHRS and CDR2 is YFSETQ. With 5 bases clipped from V and 6 bases from J, the junction kept 6 bases outside the gene matches. There are 14 residues in the CDR3.